The TCR beta chain described here comes from a study of blood T cell repertoires in COVID-19. Clones were sequenced by immunoSEQ multiplex PCR, and TCRdb holds only the in-frame ones, with some missing. The repertoire consists of about 180,000 clones, with 81% occurring once and the leading ten covering roughly 12%. The CDR3 is 15 amino acids. V dropped 3 bases and J dropped 1; count of bases not matched to a gene: 6. CDR1 is SGHDT and CDR2 is YYEEEE in the germline V gene. The TCR sequence derives from a woman aged 80 or over with COVID-19, enrolled during active disease. Specimen: peripheral blood. The gene calls are TRBV5-6 and TRBJ2-5; 7 positions agree with TRBD2. The CDR3 region has the DNA TGTGCCAGCAGCTCCGGGGGGACGATCCAAGAGACCCAGTACTTC. Protein sequence: CASSSGGTIQETQYF.